The source of this TCR beta chain is a study of radiation and T cells in renal cell carcinoma. Produced via immunoSEQ multiplex PCR; TCRdb's table is partial and in-frame only. The table has some 15,000 clones, 50% seen once. Treatment in this sample: 15 Gy SBRT to primary tumor, nephrectomy 4 weeks later. Note on this clone: The antigen is unknown.

Whole-study findings and limits: Top tumor clonotypes rose in blood 2 weeks post-radiation, then contracted.

Material: tumor tissue, obtained from a patient whose treatment included radiotherapy and nephrectomy. This TCR derives from a woman aged 55-70 years with renal cell carcinoma.

The CDR3 DNA reads TGTGCCAGCAGTTACTCTGCCCGGAACACTGAAGCTTTCTTT. It translates to CASSYSARNTEAFF. The chain has TRBV6-5 and TRBJ1-1; D gene uncertain. The V gene's germline CDR1 is MNHEY and CDR2 SVGAGI. The V gene lost 0 bases and the J gene lost 1 base, with 6 bases spanning the gap. The CDR3 loop spans 14 amino acids.